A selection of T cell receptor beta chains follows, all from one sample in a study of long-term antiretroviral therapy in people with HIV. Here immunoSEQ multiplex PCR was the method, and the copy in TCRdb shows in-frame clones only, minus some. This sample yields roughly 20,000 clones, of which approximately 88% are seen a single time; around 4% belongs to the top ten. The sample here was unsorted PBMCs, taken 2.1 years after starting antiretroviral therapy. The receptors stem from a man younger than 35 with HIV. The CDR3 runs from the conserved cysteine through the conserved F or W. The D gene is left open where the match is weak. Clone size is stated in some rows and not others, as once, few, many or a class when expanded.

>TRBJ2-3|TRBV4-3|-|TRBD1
TGCGCCAGCAGTCGCGACAGGGGGATTAGTTGGGGGCAGTATTTT
CASSRDRGISWGQYF
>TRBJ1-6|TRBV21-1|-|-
TGTGCCAGCAGCAGAACCACCTCGAATTCACCCCTCCACTTT
CASSRTTSNSPLHF
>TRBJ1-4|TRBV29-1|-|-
TGCAGCGTTGAGGTTGTGGGAAAACTGTTTTTT
CSVEVVGKLFF
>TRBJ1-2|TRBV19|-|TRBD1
TGTGCCAGTAGTCCCGGGACAGTCCGGGTAGGGGGCTACACCTTC
CASSPGTVRVGGYTF
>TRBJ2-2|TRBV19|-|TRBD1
TGTGCCAGTAGTATTGGACAGGGACCGAACACCGGGGAGCTGTTTTTT
CASSIGQGPNTGELFF
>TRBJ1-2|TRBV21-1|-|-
TGTGCCAAGATTTATGGCTACACCTTC
CAKIYGYTF
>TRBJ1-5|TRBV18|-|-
TGTGCCAGCTCACCAAAGGATAGCAATCAGCCCCAGCATTTT
CASSPKDSNQPQHF
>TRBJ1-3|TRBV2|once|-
TGTGCCAGCAGTGAATCTGGAAACACCATATATTTT
CASSESGNTIYF
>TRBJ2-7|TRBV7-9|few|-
TGTGCCAGCGCGACCGGGCCTTCGTCGTTATACGAGCAGTACTTC
CASATGPSSLYEQYF
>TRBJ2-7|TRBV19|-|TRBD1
TGTGCCAGTAGTCATACCGGGACAGGGGACGAGCAGTACTTC
CASSHTGTGDEQYF
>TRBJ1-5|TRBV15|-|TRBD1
TGTGCCACCAGCACATCAGGGGGGGGACAGCCCCAGCATTTT
CATSTSGGGQPQHF
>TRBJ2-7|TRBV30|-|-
TGTGCCTGGAGTGTACAGTCCGGGACATACGAGCAGTACTTC
CAWSVQSGTYEQYF
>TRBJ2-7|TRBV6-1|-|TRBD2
TGTGCCAGCAGTGAGGGGGGGGACGGAGCCTACGAGCAGTACTTC
CASSEGGDGAYEQYF
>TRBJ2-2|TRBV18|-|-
TGTGCCAGCTCCCCAGGGACGGACACCGGGGAGCTGTTTTTT
CASSPGTDTGELFF
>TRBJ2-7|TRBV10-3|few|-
TGTGCCATCAGTGACCCTCGGCTTCTACTAAGCTCCTACGAGCAGTACTTC
CAISDPRLLLSSYEQYF
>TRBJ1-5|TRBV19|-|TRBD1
TGTGCCAGTATCCCCGGGACAGGGGCTCGGGATCAGCCCCAGCATTTT
CASIPGTGARDQPQHF
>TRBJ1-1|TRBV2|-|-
TGTGCCAGCAGTGACACGTTTTCTGAAGCTTTCTTT
CASSDTFSEAFF
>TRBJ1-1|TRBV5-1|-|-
TGCGCCAGCAGTCGCAAGGGATTGAACACTGAAGCTTTCTTT
CASSRKGLNTEAFF
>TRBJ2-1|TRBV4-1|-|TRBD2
TGCGCCAGCAGCCGGGGGGGGGTTGTAGTAGCGGGAGATGAGCAGTTCTTC
CASSRGGVVVAGDEQFF
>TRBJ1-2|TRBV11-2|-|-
TGTGCCAGCAGCCTGACGCGCGGTCTTGGCTACACCTTC
CASSLTRGLGYTF
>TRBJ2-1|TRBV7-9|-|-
TGTGCCAGCAGCTTAACAGGTAATGAGCAGTTCTTC
CASSLTGNEQFF
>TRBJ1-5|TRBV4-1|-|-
TGCGCCAGCAGCCAACTCACTAGCAATCAGCCCCAGCATTTT
CASSQLTSNQPQHF
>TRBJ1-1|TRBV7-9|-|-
TGTGCCAGCAGTCAAAACCTCAACACTGAAGCTTTCTTT
CASSQNLNTEAFF
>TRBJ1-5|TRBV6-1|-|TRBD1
TGTGCCAGCAGTTTACAGGGGGCACAGCCCCAGCATTTT
CASSLQGAQPQHF
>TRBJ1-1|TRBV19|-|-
TGTGCCAGTTGTAGATGGAGTGCCGGCACTGAAGCTTTCTTT
CASCRWSAGTEAFF
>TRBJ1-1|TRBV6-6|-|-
TGTGCCAGCAGTTACCCTCCTGAAGCTTTCTTT
CASSYPPEAFF
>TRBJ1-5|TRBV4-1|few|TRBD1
TGCGCCAGCAGCCAAGGACAGGGGGTCGTGCCCCAGCATTTT
CASSQGQGVVPQHF
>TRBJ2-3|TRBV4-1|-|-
TGCGCCAGTGGGAGCCTTTCCTCCACAGATACGCAGTATTTT
CASGSLSSTDTQYF
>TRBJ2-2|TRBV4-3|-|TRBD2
TGCGCCAGCAGCCAAAGAAGCGGGGGGGCCGGTACCGGGGAGCTGTTTTTT
CASSQRSGGAGTGELFF
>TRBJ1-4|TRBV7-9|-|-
TGTGCCAGCAGCTTAGCCCAGGGGCTTGGGGAAAAACTGTTTTTT
CASSLAQGLGEKLFF
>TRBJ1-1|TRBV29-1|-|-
TGCAGCGTTGAAGGGGTTGCGGACACTGAAGCTTTCTTT
CSVEGVADTEAFF
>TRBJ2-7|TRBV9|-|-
TGTGCCAGCAGCCACCTCGGGTCCTCTTCCTACGAGCAGTACTTC
CASSHLGSSSYEQYF
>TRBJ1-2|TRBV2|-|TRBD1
TGTGCCAGAAAGAGCCAGGGGGGGTATGGCTACACCTTC
CARKSQGGYGYTF